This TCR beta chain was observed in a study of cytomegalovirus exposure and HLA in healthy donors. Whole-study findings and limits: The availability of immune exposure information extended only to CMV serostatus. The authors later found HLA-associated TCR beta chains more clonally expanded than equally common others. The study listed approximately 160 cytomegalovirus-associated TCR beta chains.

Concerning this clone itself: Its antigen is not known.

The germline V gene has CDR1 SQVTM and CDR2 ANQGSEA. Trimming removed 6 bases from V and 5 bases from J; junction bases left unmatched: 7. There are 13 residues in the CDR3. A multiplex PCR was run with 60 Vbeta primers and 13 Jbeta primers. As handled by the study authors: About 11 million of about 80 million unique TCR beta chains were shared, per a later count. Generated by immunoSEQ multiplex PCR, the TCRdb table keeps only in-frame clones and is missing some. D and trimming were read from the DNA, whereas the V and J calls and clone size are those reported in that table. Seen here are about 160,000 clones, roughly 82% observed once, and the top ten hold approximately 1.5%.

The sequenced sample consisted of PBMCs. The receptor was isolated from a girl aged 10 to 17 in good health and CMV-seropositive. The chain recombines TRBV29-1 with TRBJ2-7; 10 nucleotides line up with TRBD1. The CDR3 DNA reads TGCAGCGTGGGGGGACAGGGGATCAACGAGCAGTACTTC. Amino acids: CSVGGQGINEQYF.